This TCR beta chain appears in the sequencing data of a study of blood T cell repertoires in COVID-19. The CDR3 is 16 amino acids. CDR1 is SGHNT and CDR2 is YYREEE in the germline V gene (reference sequence). Trimming took 4 bases from V and 5 from J; bases not matched to a gene: 14. Assay: immunoSEQ multiplex PCR; the TCRdb copy retains only in-frame clones and omits some. The sample lists a few hundred thousand clones; approximately 87% were seen once. Source material: peripheral blood. The TCR sequence derives from a man aged 55 to 70 who had recovered from COVID-19. J is TRBJ2-7 and V is TRBV5-4; 8 bases agree with TRBD2. This CDR3 is CASSTGGGKPWDEQYF. CDR3 in DNA: TGTGCCAGCAGCACGGGGGGGGGCAAACCATGGGACGAGCAGTACTTC.